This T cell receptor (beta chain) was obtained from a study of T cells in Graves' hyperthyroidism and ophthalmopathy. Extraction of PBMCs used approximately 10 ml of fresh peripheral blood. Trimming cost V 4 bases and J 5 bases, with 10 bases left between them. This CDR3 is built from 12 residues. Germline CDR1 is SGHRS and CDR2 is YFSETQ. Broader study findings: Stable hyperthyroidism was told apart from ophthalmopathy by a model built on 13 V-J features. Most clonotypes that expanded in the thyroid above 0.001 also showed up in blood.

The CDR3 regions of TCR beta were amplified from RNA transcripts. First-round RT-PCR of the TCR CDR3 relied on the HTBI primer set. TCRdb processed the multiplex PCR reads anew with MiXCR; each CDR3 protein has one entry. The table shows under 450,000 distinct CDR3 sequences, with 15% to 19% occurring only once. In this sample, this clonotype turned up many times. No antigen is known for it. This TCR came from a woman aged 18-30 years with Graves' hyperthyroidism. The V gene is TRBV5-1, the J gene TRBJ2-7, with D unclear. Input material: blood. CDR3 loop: CASSRFGDEQYF. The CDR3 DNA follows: TGCGCCAGCAGCCGCTTCGGAGACGAGCAGTACTTC.